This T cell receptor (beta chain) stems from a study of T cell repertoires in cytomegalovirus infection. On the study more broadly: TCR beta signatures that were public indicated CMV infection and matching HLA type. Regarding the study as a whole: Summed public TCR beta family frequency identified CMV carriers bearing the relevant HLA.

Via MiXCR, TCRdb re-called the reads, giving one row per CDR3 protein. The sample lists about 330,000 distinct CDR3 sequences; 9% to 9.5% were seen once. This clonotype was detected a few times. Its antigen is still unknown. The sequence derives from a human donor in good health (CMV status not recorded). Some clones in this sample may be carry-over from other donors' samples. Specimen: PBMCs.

CDR3 nucleotides: TGTGCCAGTACCGGACAGGCATTTGGCTACACCTTC. It is translated as CASTGQAFGYTF. V and J are TRBV19 and TRBJ1-2; 7 nucleotides match TRBD1. Per the germline V gene, CDR1 is LNHDA and CDR2 is SQIVND (reference sequence). This CDR3 has 12 amino acids. The V gene end was trimmed by 7 bases and the J gene end by 7 bases; junction bases not matched to a gene: 6.